Sequencing of this TCR beta chain was carried out in a study of technical replicates of blood from several donors. There are 15 residues in the CDR3. In germline, CDR1 is SGHRS, CDR2 YFSETQ. V lost 2 bases, J lost 4 bases, and 5 bases stayed unmatched. TCRdb's copy holds only in-frame clones and misses some; the assay was immunoSEQ multiplex PCR. Of about 90,000 clones in the sample, around 94% were seen once. The chain employs TRBV5-1 and TRBJ2-1; 8 bases map to TRBD1. The sequence was collected from a human donor in good health. Material for sequencing was T cells isolated from PBMCs. CDR3 coding DNA: TGCGCCAGCAGCTTTCCGGGACAGGTTTACAATGAGCAGTTCTTC. Translation: CASSFPGQVYNEQFF.